The T cell receptor beta chain under discussion was sequenced for a study of tumor-infiltrating lymphocytes in primary liver carcinoma. Study in general: Productive TCRbeta reads per sample were roughly 3.5 to 7.5 million, not differing by tissue.

With a constant-region primer, TCR beta cDNA was made from approximately 450 ng of total RNA. Generation of the TCR beta libraries relied on three nested multiplex PCR rounds using slightly modified ARM-PCR. In the first two PCR rounds, TRBV1-TRBV30 forward primers were paired with a C-beta reverse primer, and each round lasted around 10 cycles. TCRdb redid the calling of the multiplex PCR reads with MiXCR, one entry per CDR3 protein. The table records hundreds of thousands of distinct CDR3 sequences, more than 55% of them present only once. At least ten counts were recorded for this clonotype. Its target is not known. The CDR3 length is 13 residues. The V end was cut by 7 bases, the J end by 4 bases, with 13 bases between. Germline CDR1 SEHNR, CDR2 FQNEAQ (reference sequence). They got blood RNA out of unsorted whole blood and also pulled out germline DNA. Roughly 4.2 milliliters of peripheral blood were drawn presurgically.

Regarding the study as a whole: Tumor region pairs shared more overlap than did tumor-adjacent and tumor-blood pairs. Bulk, unsorted sampling meant CD4+ and CD8+ repertoires went uncompared.

J is TRBJ1-2 and V is TRBV7-9; D gene ambiguous. Sequenced: peripheral blood. This receptor was taken from a middle-aged man with primary liver carcinoma and hepatitis B virus infection. The CDR3 coding sequence is TGTGCCAGCACCCAGGCGATCGGCTATGGCTACACCTTC. Residues: CASTQAIGYGYTF.